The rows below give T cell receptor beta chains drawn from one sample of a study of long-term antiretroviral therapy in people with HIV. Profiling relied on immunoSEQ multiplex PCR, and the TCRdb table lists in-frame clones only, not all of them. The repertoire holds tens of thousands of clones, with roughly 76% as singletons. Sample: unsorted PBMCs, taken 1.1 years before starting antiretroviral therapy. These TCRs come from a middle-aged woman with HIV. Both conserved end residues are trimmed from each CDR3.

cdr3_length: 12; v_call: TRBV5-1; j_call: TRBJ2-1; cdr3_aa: ASSATSSYNEQF
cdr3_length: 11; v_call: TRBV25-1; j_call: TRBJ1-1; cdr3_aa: ASSPRGIFEAF
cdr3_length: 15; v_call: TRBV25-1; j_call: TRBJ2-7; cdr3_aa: ASSETIRDLPTYEQY
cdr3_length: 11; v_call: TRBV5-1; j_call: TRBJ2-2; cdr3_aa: ASSLIATGELF
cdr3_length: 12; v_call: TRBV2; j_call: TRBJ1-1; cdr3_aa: ASTGVGGNTEAF
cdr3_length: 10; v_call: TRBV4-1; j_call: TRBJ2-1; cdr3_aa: ASSQEGWERF
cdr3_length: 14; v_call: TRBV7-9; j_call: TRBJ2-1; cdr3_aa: ASSLKPRSDYNEQF
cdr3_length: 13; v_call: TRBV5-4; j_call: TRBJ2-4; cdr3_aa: ASSLSSGGKNIQY
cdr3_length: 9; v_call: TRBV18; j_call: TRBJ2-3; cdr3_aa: ASLSTDTQY
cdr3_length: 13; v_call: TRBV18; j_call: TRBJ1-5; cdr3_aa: ASSPEGQGNQPQH
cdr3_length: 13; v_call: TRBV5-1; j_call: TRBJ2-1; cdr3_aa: ASSLGQGAYNEQF
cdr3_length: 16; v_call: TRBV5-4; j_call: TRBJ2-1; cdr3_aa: ASSLNRGRGLSYNEQF
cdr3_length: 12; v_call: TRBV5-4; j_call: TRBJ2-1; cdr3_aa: ASSSRRGADEQF
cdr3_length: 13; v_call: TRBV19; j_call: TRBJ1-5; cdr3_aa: ASSRQGAGNQPQH
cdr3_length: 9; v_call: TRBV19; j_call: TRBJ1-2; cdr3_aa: ASSQGDGYT
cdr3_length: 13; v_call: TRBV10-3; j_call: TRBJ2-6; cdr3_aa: AISDVRVGANVLT
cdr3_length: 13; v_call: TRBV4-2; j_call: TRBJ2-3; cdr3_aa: ASSQRNSETDTQY
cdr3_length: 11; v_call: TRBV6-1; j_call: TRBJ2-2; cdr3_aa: ASRAANTGELF
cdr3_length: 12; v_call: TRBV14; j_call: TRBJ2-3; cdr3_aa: ASSRSQGANTQY
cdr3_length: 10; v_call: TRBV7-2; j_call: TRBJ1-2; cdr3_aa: ASSLDRYGYT
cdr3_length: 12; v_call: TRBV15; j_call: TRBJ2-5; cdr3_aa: ATSRVPFQETQY
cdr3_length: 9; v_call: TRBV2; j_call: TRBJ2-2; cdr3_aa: ASSWVGELF
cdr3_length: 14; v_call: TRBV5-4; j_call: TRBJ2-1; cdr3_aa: ASSLRVGGRYNEQF